These 19 T cell receptor beta chains came from one sample sequenced in a study of vaccination and CD4 T cells after COVID-19. These receptors' targets are unknown. Researchers used the Oncomine TCR Beta short-read assay to sequence DNA from cultured CD4+ T cells. One entry per CDR3 protein, called by TCRdb with MiXCR from the PCR reads. The sample yields 12,000 to 15,000 distinct CDR3 sequences, roughly 44% seen once. Treatment noted: approximately 10-day PBMC culture with coronavirus spike peptide pools or control peptides (ViraFEST assay). The sample taken for sequencing was CD4+ T cells from blood, cultured in vitro. The source of these receptors is a human donor who had recovered from COVID-19.

The genes are TRBV12-3 or TRBV12-4 and TRBJ2-3; the D gene is possibly TRBD2 (5 bases). This CDR3 is 17 amino acids long. V was cut by 2 bases and J by 5 bases, with 20 bases left in between. In DNA form, the CDR3 reads TGTGCCAGCAGTTTAAAACCCCCGGGTCCAGAGGGAGATACGCAGTATTTT. This sequence encodes CASSLKPPGPEGDTQYF.

In this sample, this clonotype turned up a few times. J is TRBJ1-2 and V is TRBV19, with D perhaps TRBD1 (5 bases). CDR1 and CDR2 from the germline V gene are LNHDA and SQIVND (reference sequence). V lost 1 base and J lost 7, with 19 bases in between. The length of the CDR3 is 16 residues. CDR3: CASSIAGRVRASGYTF. DNA for the CDR3: TGTGCCAGTAGTATAGCAGGCAGGGTAAGAGCTAGTGGCTACACCTTC.

A few counts support this clonotype. This chain uses TRBV5-1 with TRBJ1-4; D is uncertain. Trimming took off 0 bases at V and 4 bases at J, with 10 bases between the two ends. The germline CDR1 and CDR2 sequences are SGHRS and YFSETQ. The CDR3 spans 15 residues. DNA of the CDR3: TGCGCCAGCAGCTTGGGGGTACAGAGTAATGAAAAACTGTTTTTT. This codes for CASSLGVQSNEKLFF.

The chain combines TRBV20-1 with TRBJ1-1, with a tentative D call TRBD1 (6 bases). The CDR3 is 14 amino acids. Germline V CDR1 and CDR2: DFQATT, SNEGSKA (reference sequence). The germline V and J ends were trimmed by 6 bases and 5 bases, with 19 bases remaining between them. For the CDR3, the DNA is TGCAGTGCCGCCCCCGGGGGGGCTGGGACTGAAGCTTTCTTT. It encodes CSAAPGGAGTEAFF.

The CDR3: CASSQSGTPGSNQPQHF. Here the CDR3 DNA reads TGCGCCAGCAGCCAGTCCGGGACCCCGGGGAGCAATCAGCCCCAGCATTTT. V usage is TRBV4-1 and J usage is TRBJ1-5; D perhaps matches TRBD1 (5 bases). This CDR3 spans 17 amino acids. The ends were cut back, 3 bases at V and 1 base at J, with 16 bases in the middle. Germline CDR1 is MGHRA and CDR2 is YSYEKL.

This clonotype was counted a few times. The chain links TRBV2 to TRBJ1-2; 7 bases align to TRBD1. Unmatched junction bases numbered 18, after V lost 6 bases and J lost 5 bases. CDR1 is SNHLY, CDR2 FYNNEI, per germline. This CDR3 has 17 amino acids. In nucleotides, the CDR3 is TGTGCCAGCAGCGCACCGGGACAGTCTACAAAGGGGTATGGCTACACCTTC. This codes for CASSAPGQSTKGYGYTF.

V and J are TRBV11-3 and TRBJ1-2; D is ambiguous. The length of the CDR3 is 14 residues. The V gene lost 5 bases and the J gene lost 1 base, with 11 bases spanning the gap. The V gene's germline CDR1 is SGHNT and CDR2 YENEEA. DNA for the CDR3: TGTGCCAGCAGCCCCTTTGGACTTAACTATGGCTACACCTTC. It encodes CASSPFGLNYGYTF.

V is TRBV7-2 and J is TRBJ1-1; a possible D gene is TRBD1 (5 bases). The CDR3 extends over 14 amino acids. V lost 1 base and J lost 0, with 6 bases in between. Germline CDR1 reads SGHTA; CDR2 reads FQGNSA. In DNA, the CDR3 is TGTGCCAGCAGCTTAGGACAGTTGAACACTGAAGCTTTCTTT. Translation: CASSLGQLNTEAFF. The variable domain in full, completed from reference TRBV7-2 and TRBJ1-1, reads GAGVSQSPSNKVTEKGKDVELRCDPISGHTALYWYRQSLGQGLEFLIYFQGNSAPDKSGLPSDRFSAERTGGSVSTLTIQRTQQEDSAVYLCASSLGQLNTEAFFGQGTRLTVV.

This rearrangement joins TRBV20-1 to TRBJ1-2, with unresolved D. The CDR3 covers 13 residues. Germline CDR1 reads DFQATT; CDR2 reads SNEGSKA (reference sequence). V was shortened by 1 base and J by 7 bases, with 13 bases between the two germline ends. The CDR3 nucleotides are TGCAGTGCTAGAGGGGGTAGTCTTCCTGGCTACACCTTC. This gives the protein CSARGGSLPGYTF.

This clonotype was counted between two and nine times. The chain uses TRBV6-1 and TRBJ2-2; D is unclear. The CDR3 is 12 residues long. Germline-derived CDR1 and CDR2 are MNHNS and SASEGT. V gave up 6 bases and J gave up 2 bases, with 4 bases separating them. This CDR3 is CASRINTGELFF. The CDR3 DNA reads as TGTGCCAGCAGGATCAACACCGGGGAGCTGTTTTTT.

Regarding this clonotype: A junction boundary mismatches the germline segment, possibly from a read error. V gene TRBV7-7 combines with J gene TRBJ1-1; the D is unclear. The CDR3 consists of 15 residues. CDR1 is SSHAT, CDR2 FNYEAQ, per germline (reference sequence). The CDR3 coding sequence is TGCGCCAGCAGCCAAGAAGGGCCGGGTTTCACTGAAGCTTTCTTT. This codes for CASSQEGPGFTEAFF.

The table lists this clonotype with a few counts. The chain links TRBV2 to TRBJ1-5; 9 positions match TRBD1. CDR3 size: 15 residues. Looked up from germline, CDR1 is SNHLY and CDR2 is FYNNEI. The trim removed 5 bases at V and 5 bases at J, leaving 7 bases unmatched. CDR3 nucleotides: TGTGCCAGCAGTATTTCTGGGACAGGGTATCAGCCCCAGCATTTT. Translating gives CASSISGTGYQPQHF.

The rearrangement uses TRBV6-1 and TRBJ2-7; no firm D call. Per the germline V gene, CDR1 is MNHNS and CDR2 is SASEGT. V was trimmed by 6 bases and J by 2 bases, leaving 8 bases between them. This CDR3 contains 12 residues. For the CDR3, the DNA is TGTGCCAGCAGCACCCAGACCTACGAGCAGTACTTC. It codes for CASSTQTYEQYF.

The CDR3 DNA follows: TGTGCCAGTAGTACCTGGAGGACAGGGTATGCCCAGCCCCAGCATTTT. Protein product: CASSTWRTGYAQPQHF. The chain carries TRBV19 and TRBJ1-5, with TRBD1 matching over 8 bases. Germline assignment: CDR1 LNHDA and CDR2 SQIVND (reference sequence). This CDR3 is built from 16 residues. The J segment lost 7 bases and the V segment lost 4 bases, leaving 12 bases of the junction unmatched.

This clonotype has more than one count but fewer than ten. CDR3 loop: CSARRQGGTGELFF. The CDR3 coding sequence is TGCAGTGCTAGGCGACAGGGGGGCACCGGGGAGCTGTTTTTT. V usage is TRBV20-1 and J usage is TRBJ2-2, with 9 bases fitting TRBD1. Losses at the gene ends were 3 bases for V and 4 bases for J; bases not matched to a gene: 3. Germline CDR1 reads DFQATT; CDR2 reads SNEGSKA (reference sequence). The CDR3 sequence is 14 residues long.

This sequence joins TRBV19 and TRBJ1-1; D possibly corresponds to TRBD1 (5 bases). The CDR3 totals 15 residues. Per the germline V gene, CDR1 is LNHDA and CDR2 is SQIVND (reference sequence). Between the trimmed V and J ends, which lost 7 bases and 1 base, there was a span of 16 bases. The CDR3 loop is CASTRVPQSNTEAFF. The DNA for the CDR3 is TGTGCCAGTACCAGGGTACCTCAATCGAACACTGAAGCTTTCTTT.

This clonotype has more than one count but fewer than ten. The chain employs TRBV27 and TRBJ1-2; 7 positions agree with TRBD1. The CDR3 length is 13 residues. The V gene's germline CDR1 is MNHEY and CDR2 SMNVEV (reference sequence). J lost 7 bases, V lost 6 bases, and 8 bases had no gene match. CDR3 bases: TGTGCCAGCAGCTTTAGGGGGCGTGCTGGCTACACCTTC. This encodes CASSFRGRAGYTF.

This clonotype was seen only a few times. V usage is TRBV6-1 and J usage is TRBJ1-6; D not certain. The V gene lost 5 bases and the J gene lost 5 bases, with 10 bases spanning the gap. Germline values: CDR1 MNHNS, CDR2 SASEGT. The CDR3 runs 14 residues. This CDR3 is CASSSGPNNSPLHF. The DNA for the CDR3 is TGTGCCAGCAGTAGCGGGCCCAATAATTCACCCCTCCACTTT.

CDR3 DNA sequence: TGTGCCAGCAGTTTAATAGATTTGGGGGGAGGAAATTCACCCCTCCACTTT. Protein product: CASSLIDLGGGNSPLHF. This chain connects TRBV28 to TRBJ1-6; TRBD1 is a possible D gene (5 bases). The CDR3 is made up of 17 amino acids. V was shortened by 2 bases and J by 7 bases, with 18 bases between the two germline ends. The germline V gene has CDR1 MDHEN and CDR2 SYDVKM.